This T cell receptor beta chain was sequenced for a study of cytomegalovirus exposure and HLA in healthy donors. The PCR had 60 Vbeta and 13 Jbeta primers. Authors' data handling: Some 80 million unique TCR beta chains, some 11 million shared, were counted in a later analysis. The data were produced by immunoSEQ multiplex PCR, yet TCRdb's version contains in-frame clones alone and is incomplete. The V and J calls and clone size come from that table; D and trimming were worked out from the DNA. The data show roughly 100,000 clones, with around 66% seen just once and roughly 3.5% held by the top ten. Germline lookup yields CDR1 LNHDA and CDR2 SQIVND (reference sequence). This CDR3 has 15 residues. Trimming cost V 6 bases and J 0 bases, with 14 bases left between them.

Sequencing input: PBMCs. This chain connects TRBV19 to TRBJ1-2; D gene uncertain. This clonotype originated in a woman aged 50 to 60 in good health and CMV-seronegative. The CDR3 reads CASSFWSSANYGYTF. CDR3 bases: TGTGCCAGTAGCTTTTGGAGTTCAGCTAACTATGGCTACACCTTC.